The T cell receptor (beta chain) described here comes from a study of blood T cell repertoires in COVID-19. In the study overall: Samples representing acute and convalescent COVID-19 were sourced from the United States, Italy and Spain.

Those who participated ranged in age from roughly 18 to 89 years and resided in about 24 US areas. CDR1 is SEHNR, CDR2 FQNEAQ, per germline (reference sequence). This CDR3 has 16 amino acids. V was pared by 1 base and J by 5 bases, with 14 bases between. TCRdb's table, derived via immunoSEQ multiplex PCR, lists solely in-frame clones and lacks some. The sample records 490,000 or so clones, approximately 88% being singletons. The specimen sequenced was PBMCs or T cells enriched from blood (not recorded which). The rearrangement joins TRBV7-9 to TRBJ1-4, with D unresolved. This sequence originates from a woman aged 40-49 years who had recovered from COVID-19. The CDR3 reads CASSLVMATGNEKLFF. The CDR3 DNA reads as TGTGCCAGCAGCTTAGTGATGGCTACGGGAAATGAAAAACTGTTTTTT.